Presented here are 24 T cell receptor beta chains from one specimen sequenced in a study of T cells and copy number aberrations in small-cell lung cancer. The repertoire was sequenced with immunoSEQ multiplex PCR; TCRdb's copy has only in-frame clones and lacks some. The profile shows approximately 150 clones, around 89% of them singletons. The sample consisted of tumor tissue. The receptors were gathered from a woman between 50 and 59 years old with small cell lung cancer.

This clone was counted only a few times. The chain recombines TRBV29-1 with TRBJ1-5; TRBD1 might be the D (5 bases). This CDR3 is 12 amino acids long. The V gene lost 6 bases and the J gene lost 0 bases, with 6 bases spanning the gap. CDR1 and CDR2 (germline): SQVTM, ANQGSEA. This CDR3 reads CSVGVSNQPQHF. The CDR3 DNA follows: TGCAGCGTAGGGGTTAGCAATCAGCCCCAGCATTTT. Using reference TRBV29-1 and TRBJ1-5 for the parts outside the CDR3, the full variable domain is SAVISQKPSRDICQRGTSLTIQCQVDSQVTMMFWYRQQPGQSLTLIATANQGSEATYESGFVIDKFPISRPNLTFSTLTVSNMSPEDSSIYLCSVGVSNQPQHFGDGTRLSIL.

The chain has TRBV7-9 and TRBJ1-1, with D possibly matching TRBD1 (5 bases). The CDR3 runs to 13 residues. CDR1 and CDR2 (germline): SEHNR, FQNEAQ (reference sequence). V lost 8 bases, J lost 10 bases, and 20 bases lay in between. The CDR3 bases are TGTGCCAGCTGCCGGGGGAATAGGGAAAGAGCTTTCTTT. This translates into CASCRGNRERAFF.

The V call is TRBV14, the J call TRBJ1-1, with a weak D call TRBD1 (6 bases). V lost 4 bases, J lost 4 bases, and 10 bases lay in between. The CDR3 runs to 13 residues. Germline lookup yields CDR1 SGHDN and CDR2 FVKESK. This CDR3 reads CASSPYRVTEAFF. The CDR3 nucleotides read TGTGCCAGCAGCCCCTACAGGGTCACTGAAGCTTTCTTT.

The chain joins TRBV6-6 to TRBJ2-7, with D unresolved. CDR1 MNHNY and CDR2 SVGAGI come from the germline V gene (reference sequence). Trimming removed 2 bases from V and 2 bases from J, with 16 bases in between. CDR3 length: 16 residues. The CDR3 DNA is TGTGCCAGCAGTTACCCTAGGGCAGCCAGTACCTACGAGCAGTACTTC. Amino acid sequence: CASSYPRAASTYEQYF.

The chain carries TRBV21-1 and TRBJ2-7. TRBV21-1 is shown as a pseudogene. The CDR3 is 15 amino acids. CDR3 in amino acids: CASRKELHVLDEQYF. The CDR3 region has the DNA TGTGCCAGCAGAAAGGAATTACACGTGTTAGACGAGCAGTACTTC.

The V call is TRBV5-4, the J call TRBJ1-4, with D unclear. The CDR3 has 13 amino acids. Trimming left V 10 bases short and J 1 base short, with 11 bases between. Germline V gene data show CDR1 as SGHNT and CDR2 as YYREEE (reference sequence). The CDR3 sequence: CASRRETNEKLFF. The CDR3 region has the DNA TGTGCCTCCCGGAGAGAAACTAATGAAAAACTGTTTTTT.

This clone was picked up one time. This chain links TRBV25-1 with TRBJ1-2; weak D call: TRBD1 (5 bases). Trimming left V 8 bases short and J 0 bases short, with 13 bases between. The CDR3 is 14 residues long. Germline lookup yields CDR1 MGHDK and CDR2 SYGVNS. The CDR3 sequence is CASEGSGANYGYTF. In DNA form, the CDR3 reads TGTGCCAGCGAGGGGTCGGGTGCTAACTATGGCTACACCTTC.

This chain joins TRBV6-5 and TRBJ1-2, with D possibly being TRBD1 (6 bases). This CDR3 is built from 15 residues. V was shortened by 0 bases and J by 4 bases, with 12 bases between the two germline ends. CDR1 and CDR2 from the germline V gene are MNHEY and SVGAGI. DNA for the CDR3: TGTGCCAGCAGTTACTCGGCAGGGGAGGTCTATGGCTACACCTTC. Protein product: CASSYSAGEVYGYTF.

The chain is built from TRBV30 and TRBJ1-6; D perhaps matches TRBD1 (5 bases). Germline CDR1 GTSNPN, CDR2 SVGIG (reference sequence). The CDR3 length is 13 residues. Written as DNA, the CDR3 is TGTGGCGTGCGGGGCGAGTATAATTCACCCCTCCACTTT. Encoded protein: CGVRGEYNSPLHF.

The V gene is TRBV7-9, the J gene TRBJ2-6, with D possibly matching TRBD1 (5 bases). Germline lookup yields CDR1 SEHNR and CDR2 FQNEAQ (reference sequence). V was cut by 1 base and J by 3 bases, with 16 bases left in between. The CDR3 sequence is 18 residues long. The CDR3 sequence is CASSLESDSRFGANVLTF. The CDR3 DNA is TGTGCCAGCAGCTTAGAGTCCGACAGCCGCTTTGGGGCCAACGTCCTGACTTTC.

This rearrangement joins TRBV14 to TRBJ2-3; D is uncertain. Trimming removed 1 base from V and 6 bases from J, with 14 bases in between. Per the germline V gene, CDR1 is SGHDN and CDR2 is FVKESK. This CDR3 is 15 amino acids long. CDR3 in DNA: TGTGCCAGCAGCCAAGTCTCCAAGGTTAGGGATACGCAGTATTTT. It encodes CASSQVSKVRDTQYF.

V usage is TRBV19 and J usage is TRBJ2-7; D is possibly TRBD1 or TRBD2 (5 bases each). This CDR3 has 16 residues. Trimming stripped 5 bases from V and 2 bases from J, with 19 bases between. The germline CDR1 and CDR2 sequences are LNHDA and SQIVND (reference sequence). CDR3 in amino acids: CASSGTGTWDPYEQYF. CDR3 DNA: TGTGCCAGTAGTGGTACCGGGACCTGGGACCCCTACGAGCAGTACTTC.

This clone was found a few times. V and J are TRBV25-1 and TRBJ2-4; D call uncertain. CDR3 length equals 11 residues. Per germline, CDR1 MGHDK and CDR2 SYGVNS. V dropped 0 bases and J dropped 9 bases, with 3 bases sitting between them. This chain's CDR3 is CASSEYGIQYF. The DNA of the CDR3 is TGTGCCAGCAGTGAATACGGCATTCAGTACTTC.

The chain carries TRBV7-8 and TRBJ1-6; the match to TRBD1 covers 8 bases. The CDR3 spans 16 residues. Germline V lookup: CDR1 SGHVS, CDR2 FQNEAQ. V was clipped by 5 bases and J by 10 bases; unmatched bases: 13. In nucleotides, the CDR3 is TGTGCCAGCAGCGCCTCCCTGGGACAGGAAAGGTCACCCCTCCACTTT. Amino acid sequence: CASSASLGQERSPLHF.

V usage is TRBV6-1 and J usage is TRBJ2-7, with 9 positions matching TRBD1. V lost 1 base and J lost 5; bases outside the gene matches: 6. CDR1 MNHNS and CDR2 SASEGT come from the germline V gene. The CDR3 sequence is 15 residues long. The CDR3 nucleotides read TGTGCCAGCAGTGAAGAGAGGACAGGGGTCCACGAGCAGTACTTC. Translated: CASSEERTGVHEQYF.

This chain joins TRBV2 and TRBJ1-5; D is unclear. The germline CDR1 and CDR2 sequences are SNHLY and FYNNEI. The CDR3 consists of 13 residues. Trimming took off 4 bases at V and 6 bases at J, with 10 bases between the two ends. The CDR3 spells CASSVGFRQPQHF. The CDR3 DNA follows: TGTGCCAGCAGTGTCGGATTCCGTCAGCCCCAGCATTTT.

The chain joins TRBV4-3 to TRBJ2-7; weak D call: TRBD2 (5 bases). The V end lost 0 bases, the J end lost 9 bases, and 18 bases lay between the germline ends. CDR3 length: 15 amino acids. CDR1 is LGHNA, CDR2 YSLEER, per germline. The chain's CDR3 is CASSQEIKDSIGQYF. CDR3 bases: TGCGCCAGCAGCCAAGAAATAAAGGACTCCATCGGGCAGTACTTC.

This clone was observed once. The V call is TRBV30, the J call TRBJ2-5; 10 bases are shared with TRBD2. The CDR3 is made up of 15 amino acids. V shed 7 bases and J 5 bases; nucleotides not matched to a gene: 13. The germline V gene has CDR1 GTSNPN and CDR2 SVGIG (reference sequence). The CDR3, as DNA: TGTGCCTCCACGAGCGAGCGGGAGGGCCGGGAGACCCAGTACTTC. Translation: CASTSEREGRETQYF. Full variable domain (outside the CDR3, taken from reference TRBV30 and TRBJ2-5): SQTIHQWPATLVQPVGSPLSLECTVEGTSNPNLYWYRQAAGRGLQLLFYSVGIGQISSEVPQNLSASRPQDRQFILSSKKLLLSDSGFYLCASTSEREGRETQYFGPGTRLLVL.

The chain has TRBV12-5 and TRBJ2-2, with D tentatively TRBD2 (6 bases). V was trimmed by 1 base and J by 3 bases, leaving 18 bases between them. The germline gives CDR1 LGHNT, CDR2 FRNRAP. CDR3 length equals 18 residues. The CDR3 region is CASGLAGPGERYTGELFF. Here the CDR3 DNA reads TGTGCTAGTGGTTTGGCCGGGCCGGGAGAAAGGTACACCGGGGAGCTGTTTTTT.

The chain is built from TRBV7-9 and TRBJ1-2; 10 bases fit TRBD1. Germline V CDR1 and CDR2: SEHNR, FQNEAQ (reference sequence). This CDR3 region has 15 residues. V shed 3 bases, J shed 4 bases, and the junction held 5 bases outside the gene matches. CDR3 nucleotide sequence: TGTGCCAGCAGCTTGACAGGGGGCGAGCGCTATGGCTACACCTTC. This gives the protein CASSLTGGERYGYTF.

The chain has TRBV7-2 and TRBJ2-3, with a tentative D call TRBD2 (5 bases). Trimming removed 5 bases at V and 4 bases at J, with 19 bases between. CDR1 and CDR2 (germline): SGHTA, FQGNSA. The CDR3 is made up of 16 amino acids. The DNA of the CDR3 is TGTGCCAGCAGCCCGGCGGCCGCCCGGGGAGCAGATACGCAGTATTTT. It translates to CASSPAAARGADTQYF.

About this clone itself: This CDR3 is missing its conserved last phenylalanine or tryptophan, likely due to a read error. The gene calls are TRBV11-2 and TRBJ1-3; D not certain. With 5 bases removed from V and 8 bases from J, the gap between germline ends came to 7 bases. The V gene's germline CDR1 is SGHAT and CDR2 FQNNGV. The CDR3 has 11 residues. CDR3 sequence reads: CASSRPDTIYC. The CDR3 DNA sequence: TGTGCCAGCAGCCGCCCGGACACCATATATTGT.

The CDR3 spells CASSDLSGTGALNEQFF. CDR3 bases: TGTGCCAGCAGTGACCTTTCCGGGACAGGGGCCCTGAATGAGCAGTTCTTC. V and J are TRBV6-1 and TRBJ2-1; 10 nucleotides agree with TRBD1. Trimming removed 3 bases from V and 7 bases from J; junction bases left unmatched: 12. The CDR3 sequence is 17 residues long. The germline V gene has CDR1 MNHNS and CDR2 SASEGT.

This clone was detected only once. The chain couples TRBV30 to TRBJ2-5, with 10 positions matching TRBD2. Per the germline V gene, CDR1 is GTSNPN and CDR2 is SVGIG (reference sequence). V lost 8 bases and J lost 7; bases outside the gene matches: 7. This CDR3 is built from 12 residues. DNA for the CDR3: TGTGCCCGGACTAGCGGCGTAGGGACCCAGTACTTC. Translated, it gives CARTSGVGTQYF.